The clone carrying this T cell receptor beta chain has a handful of counts. This specimen comes from a study of identical twins. The CDR3 loop spans 13 amino acids. The V gene's germline CDR1 is SGHRS and CDR2 YFSETQ. V lost 0 bases, J lost 6 bases, and 6 bases lay in between. One entry per CDR3 protein results from TCRdb running MiXCR on the 5' RACE reads. This sample has just over 500,000 distinct CDR3 sequences, with about 20% found just once. These data also formed part of another study, on T cells expressing NK-cell markers.

Material for sequencing was CD4+ T cells sorted from blood. This clonotype was sampled from a woman aged 18-30 years in good health. The chain uses TRBV5-1 and TRBJ2-2; D not certain. CDR3: CASSLDRSGELFF. The CDR3 DNA sequence: TGCGCCAGCAGCTTGGATCGGTCCGGGGAGCTGTTTTTT.